Below are 13 T cell receptor beta chains sequenced from a single sample in a study of T-cell memory formation after mild COVID-19. MiXCR was run by TCRdb on the 5' RACE reads, yielding one entry per CDR3 protein. This sample has 470,000 or so distinct CDR3 sequences, with around 27% found just once. The sample consisted of PBMCs or a T cell subset sorted from them (not recorded which). These receptors were collected from an adult woman who had mild COVID-19 (a few samples of this study predate the infection). Cell type and time point are not known.

This clonotype has at least ten counts. The genes are TRBV12-3 or TRBV12-4 and TRBJ2-7, with D perhaps TRBD1 (6 bases). The ends were cut back, 4 bases at V and 6 bases at J, with 10 bases in the middle. The CDR3 covers 12 residues. The CDR3 spells CASSSTGCEQYF. The CDR3 DNA is TGTGCCAGCAGTTCAACAGGGTGCGAGCAGTACTTC.

In this sample, this clonotype turned up many times. The chain combines TRBV4-1 with TRBJ2-5, with 11 bases fitting TRBD2. Germline-derived CDR1 and CDR2 are MGHRA and YSYEKL. The CDR3 length is 16 residues. J was trimmed by 9 bases and V by 0 bases; bases with no gene match: 9. In DNA form, the CDR3 reads TGCGCCAGCAGCCAAGATGTAGCGGGGGGGCTTGGGGCCCAGTACTTC. Translation: CASSQDVAGGLGAQYF.

This chain uses TRBV5-1 with TRBJ1-1, with D possibly matching TRBD1 (6 bases). V was cut by 4 bases and J by 1 base, with 14 bases left in between. Looked up from germline, CDR1 is SGHRS and CDR2 is YFSETQ. The CDR3 runs to 15 residues. As DNA, the CDR3 is TGCGCCAGCAGCCCTCTCCAGGGGAGGAACACTGAAGCTTTCTTT. This codes for CASSPLQGRNTEAFF.

Ten or more counts support this clonotype. This chain links TRBV18 with TRBJ2-1, with 9 bases lining up with TRBD2. V shed 1 base, J shed 4 bases, and the junction held 14 bases outside the gene matches. CDR1 is KGHSH and CDR2 is LQKENI in the germline V gene. The CDR3 extends over 19 amino acids. The CDR3 here is CASSPLRPREGLKYNEQFF. DNA for the CDR3: TGTGCCAGCTCACCACTGCGGCCGCGGGAGGGCCTTAAGTACAATGAGCAGTTCTTC.

A few counts support this clonotype. V and J are TRBV5-1 and TRBJ1-1; D call uncertain. This CDR3 is built from 14 residues. Germline V gene data show CDR1 as SGHRS and CDR2 as YFSETQ. With 1 base removed from V and 6 bases from J, the gap between germline ends came to 13 bases. CDR3 in amino acids: CASSLTDLDAEAFF. As DNA, the CDR3 is TGCGCCAGCAGCTTGACGGACCTCGACGCTGAAGCTTTCTTT.

This clonotype was observed a few times. V usage is TRBV5-4 and J usage is TRBJ2-5; D uncertain. V was pared by 0 bases and J by 2 bases, with 11 bases between. This CDR3 has 15 amino acids. Germline V CDR1 and CDR2: SGHNT, YYREEE (reference sequence). CDR3 sequence: CASSLGGYPQETQYF. CDR3 nucleotide sequence: TGTGCCAGCAGCTTGGGGGGTTATCCTCAAGAGACCCAGTACTTC.

This clonotype was recorded a few times. The J gene is TRBJ2-1, the V gene TRBV13, with D tentatively TRBD2 (6 bases). V lost 0 bases and J lost 7, with 10 bases in between. This CDR3 region has 14 residues. The germline gives CDR1 PRHDT, CDR2 FYEKMQ (reference sequence). Written as DNA, the CDR3 is TGTGCCAGCAGCTTAGGCCGGGAGTATAATGAGCAGTTCTTC. As protein: CASSLGREYNEQFF.

In this sample, this clonotype turned up many times. The J gene is TRBJ1-5, the V gene TRBV13; 9 bases align to TRBD1. CDR1 PRHDT and CDR2 FYEKMQ come from the germline V gene (reference sequence). This CDR3 is built from 15 residues. Germline trimming cut 0 bases from V and 7 bases from J; bases unmatched to any gene: 4. The CDR3 DNA is TGTGCCAGCAGCTTAGGGGGACAGGGCCAACAGCCCCAGCATTTT. Protein product: CASSLGGQGQQPQHF.

The chain combines TRBV10-3 with TRBJ2-7; possible D gene TRBD1, 5 bases. Germline lookup yields CDR1 ENHRY and CDR2 SYGVKD. The CDR3 has 13 residues. Trimming cost V 4 bases and J 5 bases, with 12 bases left between them. In DNA, the CDR3 is TGTGCCATCAGTGGAATGGGGCAAGACGAGCAGTACTTC. Its protein product is CAISGMGQDEQYF.

The chain has TRBV5-1 and TRBJ2-3; possibly TRBD2 for D (5 bases). CDR1 is SGHRS, CDR2 YFSETQ, per germline. Trimming pared 3 bases from V and 6 bases from J, leaving 17 bases between. This CDR3 has 15 residues. For the CDR3, the DNA is TGCGCCAGCAGCTCCGAGCTGCTACTAGGGGATACGCAGTATTTT. This encodes CASSSELLLGDTQYF. The full variable domain, completed using reference TRBV5-1 and TRBJ2-3, is KAGVTQTPRYLIKTRGQQVTLSCSPISGHRSVSWYQQTPGQGLQFLFEYFSETQRNKGNFPGRFSGRQFSNSRSEMNVSTLELGDSALYLCASSSELLLGDTQYFGPGTRLTVL.

This chain joins TRBV12-3 or TRBV12-4 and TRBJ2-7, with 7 bases aligning to TRBD1. The CDR3 extends over 19 amino acids. Unmatched junction bases numbered 28, after V lost 10 bases and J lost 4 bases. The CDR3 DNA reads TGTGCCACCTCCCAGGGGACAGCCGGTCGATCCTCCAACTTATACGAGCAGTACTTC. Its protein is CATSQGTAGRSSNLYEQYF.

This chain joins TRBV6-1 and TRBJ1-2; TRBD1 aligns across 9 bases. CDR1 MNHNS and CDR2 SASEGT come from the germline V gene. Unmatched junction bases numbered 6, after V lost 0 bases and J lost 7 bases. This CDR3 has 15 residues. Written as DNA, the CDR3 is TGTGCCAGCAGTGAAGCAAGGACAGGGGTTTTTGGCTACACCTTC. It specifies CASSEARTGVFGYTF.

This clonotype was seen a few times. The chain couples TRBV6-5 to TRBJ1-1, with D possibly matching TRBD1 (5 bases). Germline CDR1 reads MNHEY; CDR2 reads SVGAGI. CDR3 length: 13 amino acids. The V and J ends lost 5 bases and 6 bases respectively, with 13 bases between them. Written as DNA, the CDR3 is TGTGCCAGCAGTCGGGACCTTAGGGCTGAAGCTTTCTTT. Amino acid sequence: CASSRDLRAEAFF.